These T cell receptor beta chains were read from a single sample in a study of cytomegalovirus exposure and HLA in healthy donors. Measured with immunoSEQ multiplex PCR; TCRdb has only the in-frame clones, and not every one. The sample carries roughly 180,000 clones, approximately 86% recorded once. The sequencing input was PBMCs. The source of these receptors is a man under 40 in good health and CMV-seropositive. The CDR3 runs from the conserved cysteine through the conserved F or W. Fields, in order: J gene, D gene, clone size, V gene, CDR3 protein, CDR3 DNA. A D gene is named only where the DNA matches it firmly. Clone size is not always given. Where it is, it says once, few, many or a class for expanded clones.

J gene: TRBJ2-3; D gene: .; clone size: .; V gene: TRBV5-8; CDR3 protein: CASSLARVVPDTQYF; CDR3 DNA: TGTGCCAGCAGCTTGGCCAGGGTAGTCCCAGATACGCAGTATTTT
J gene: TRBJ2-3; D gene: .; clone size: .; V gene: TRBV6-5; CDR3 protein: CASSYSPDTQYF; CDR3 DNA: TGTGCCAGCAGTTACTCCCCAGATACGCAGTATTTT
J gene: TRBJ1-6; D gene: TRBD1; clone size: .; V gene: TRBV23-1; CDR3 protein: CASSRQGGYSPLHF; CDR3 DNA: TGCGCCAGCAGTCGTCAGGGGGGTTATTCACCCCTCCACTTT
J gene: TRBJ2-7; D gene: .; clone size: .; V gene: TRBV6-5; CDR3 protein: CASSYPQGNAYEQYF; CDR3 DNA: TGTGCCAGCAGTTACCCCCAAGGGAATGCCTACGAGCAGTACTTC
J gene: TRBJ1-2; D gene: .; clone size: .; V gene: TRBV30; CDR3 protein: CAWNPFVGEGYTF; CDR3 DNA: TGTGCCTGGAATCCCTTTGTCGGGGAAGGCTACACCTTC
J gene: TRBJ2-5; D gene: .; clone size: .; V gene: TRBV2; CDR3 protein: CASSRIQETQYF; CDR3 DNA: TGTGCCAGCAGTCGAATACAAGAGACCCAGTACTTC
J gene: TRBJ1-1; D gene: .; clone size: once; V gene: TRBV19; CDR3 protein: CASSIGKEWITEAFF; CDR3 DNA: TGTGCCAGTAGTATTGGGAAGGAGTGGATAACTGAAGCTTTCTTT
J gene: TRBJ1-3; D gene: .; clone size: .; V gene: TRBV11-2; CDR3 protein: CASSLPAGWEQNTIYF; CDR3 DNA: TGTGCCAGCAGCCTCCCCGCAGGGTGGGAACAAAACACCATATATTTT
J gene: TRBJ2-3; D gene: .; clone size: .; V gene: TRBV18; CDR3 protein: CASSPEISRTDTQYF; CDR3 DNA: TGTGCCAGCTCACCCGAGATTAGTCGCACAGATACGCAGTATTTT
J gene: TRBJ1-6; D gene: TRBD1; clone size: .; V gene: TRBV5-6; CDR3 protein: CASSAGTGRGYNSPLHF; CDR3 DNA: TGTGCCAGCAGCGCTGGGACAGGGCGAGGGTATAATTCACCCCTCCACTTT
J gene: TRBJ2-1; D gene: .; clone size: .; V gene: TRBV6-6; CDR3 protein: CASGRDREFF; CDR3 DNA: TGTGCCAGCGGGAGGGACAGAGAGTTCTTC
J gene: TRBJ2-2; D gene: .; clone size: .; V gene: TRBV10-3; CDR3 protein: CAISARSTGELFF; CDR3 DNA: TGTGCCATCAGTGCCAGGTCCACCGGGGAGCTGTTTTTT
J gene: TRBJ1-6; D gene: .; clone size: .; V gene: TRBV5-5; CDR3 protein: CASSPPWGESGPGNSPLHF; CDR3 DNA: TGTGCCAGCAGCCCACCTTGGGGGGAATCGGGGCCGGGTAATTCACCCCTCCACTTT
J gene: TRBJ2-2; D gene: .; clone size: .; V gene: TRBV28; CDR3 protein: CASSPDRQVRELFF; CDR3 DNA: TGTGCCAGCAGCCCCGACCGACAGGTTAGGGAGCTGTTTTTT
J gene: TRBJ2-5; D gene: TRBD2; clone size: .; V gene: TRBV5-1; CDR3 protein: CASSLGTSGARETQYF; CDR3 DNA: TGCGCCAGCAGCTTGGGGACTAGCGGGGCCCGAGAGACCCAGTACTTC
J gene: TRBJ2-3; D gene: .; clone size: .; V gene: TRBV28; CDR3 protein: CASGPGDTDTQYF; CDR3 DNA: TGTGCCAGCGGCCCGGGAGACACAGATACGCAGTATTTT
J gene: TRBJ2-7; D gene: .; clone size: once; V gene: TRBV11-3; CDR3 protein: CASSSRGDGAYEQYF; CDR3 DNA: TGTGCCAGCAGCTCCCGAGGGGACGGAGCCTACGAGCAGTACTTC
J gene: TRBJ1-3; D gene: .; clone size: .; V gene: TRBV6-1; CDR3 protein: CASTEYTRYTIYF; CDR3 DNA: TGTGCCAGCACAGAGTACACGCGTTACACCATATATTTT
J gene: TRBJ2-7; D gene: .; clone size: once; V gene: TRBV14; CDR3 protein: CASSTSHPSYEQYF; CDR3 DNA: TGTGCCAGCTCGACCTCGCACCCATCCTACGAGCAGTACTTC
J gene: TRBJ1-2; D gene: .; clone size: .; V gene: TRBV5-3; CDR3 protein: CARSQPDRENYGYTF; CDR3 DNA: TGTGCCAGAAGTCAACCCGACCGGGAGAACTATGGCTACACCTTC
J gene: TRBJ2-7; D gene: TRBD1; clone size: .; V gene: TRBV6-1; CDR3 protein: CASSGDRVNNEQYF; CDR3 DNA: TGTGCCAGCAGTGGAGACAGGGTGAATAACGAGCAGTACTTC
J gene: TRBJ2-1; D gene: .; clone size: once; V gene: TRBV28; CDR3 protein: CASGTTGRSYNEQFF; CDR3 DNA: TGTGCCAGCGGGACGACGGGGCGCTCCTACAATGAGCAGTTCTTC
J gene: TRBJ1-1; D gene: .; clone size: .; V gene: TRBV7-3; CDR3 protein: CASSRGGNWGTEAFF; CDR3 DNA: TGTGCCAGCAGCCGCGGGGGGAACTGGGGCACTGAAGCTTTCTTT
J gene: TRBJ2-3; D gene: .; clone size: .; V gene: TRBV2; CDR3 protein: CASTRERTDTQYF; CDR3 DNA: TGTGCCAGCACCCGGGAGCGCACAGATACGCAGTATTTT
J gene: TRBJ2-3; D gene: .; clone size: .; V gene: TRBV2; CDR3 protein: CASSADVERLQYF; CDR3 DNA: TGTGCCAGCAGCGCAGATGTGGAGAGGCTCCAGTATTTT
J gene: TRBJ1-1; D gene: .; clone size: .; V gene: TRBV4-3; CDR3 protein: CASSQDRATGGNTEAFF; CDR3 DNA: TGCGCCAGCAGCCAAGATCGGGCAACAGGAGGGAACACTGAAGCTTTCTTT
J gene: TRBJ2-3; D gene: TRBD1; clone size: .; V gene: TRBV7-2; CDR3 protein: CASSSGRGQTDTQYF; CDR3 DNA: TGTGCCAGCAGCTCTGGCAGGGGGCAAACAGATACGCAGTATTTT
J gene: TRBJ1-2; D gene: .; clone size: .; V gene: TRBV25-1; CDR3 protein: CASSEAAEALGYGYTF; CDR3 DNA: TGTGCCAGCAGTGAAGCGGCAGAGGCCCTGGGCTATGGCTACACCTTC
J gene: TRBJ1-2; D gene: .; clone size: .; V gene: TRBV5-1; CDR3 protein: CASTPSGVDYGYTF; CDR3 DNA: TGCGCCAGCACCCCATCAGGGGTAGACTATGGCTACACCTTC
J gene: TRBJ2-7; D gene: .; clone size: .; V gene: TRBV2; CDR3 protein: CASIRLEQYF; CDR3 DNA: TGTGCCAGCATTCGGTTGGAGCAGTACTTC
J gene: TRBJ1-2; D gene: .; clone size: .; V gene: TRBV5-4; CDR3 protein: CASSLALARGAQDYGYTF; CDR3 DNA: TGTGCCAGCAGCTTGGCGCTGGCGAGGGGGGCGCAGGACTATGGCTACACCTTC
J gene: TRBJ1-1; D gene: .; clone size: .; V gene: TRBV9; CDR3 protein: CASSKGTWTEAFF; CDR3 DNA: TGTGCCAGCAGCAAAGGGACATGGACTGAAGCTTTCTTT
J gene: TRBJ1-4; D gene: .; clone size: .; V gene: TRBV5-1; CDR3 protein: CASAPGPTNEKLFF; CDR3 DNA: TGCGCCTCCGCACCAGGGCCAACTAATGAAAAACTGTTTTTT
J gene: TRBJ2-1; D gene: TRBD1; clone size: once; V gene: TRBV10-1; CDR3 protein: CASRTGGTEQFF; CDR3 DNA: TGCGCCAGCAGGACAGGGGGCACTGAGCAGTTCTTC
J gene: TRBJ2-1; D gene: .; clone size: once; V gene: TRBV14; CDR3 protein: CASSQASQYNEQFF; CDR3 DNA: TGTGCCAGCAGCCAAGCAAGCCAGTACAATGAGCAGTTCTTC
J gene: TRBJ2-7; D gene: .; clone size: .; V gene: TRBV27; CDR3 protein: CASSRQPGTYEQYF; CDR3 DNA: TGTGCCAGCAGTCGTCAGCCGGGGACCTACGAGCAGTACTTC
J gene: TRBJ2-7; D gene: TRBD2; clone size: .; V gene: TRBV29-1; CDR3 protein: CSVDLTSGSGEQYF; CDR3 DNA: TGCAGCGTGGATCTTACTAGCGGGAGTGGCGAGCAGTACTTC
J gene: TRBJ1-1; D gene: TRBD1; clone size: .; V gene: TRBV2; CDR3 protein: CASSRDSVRTEAFF; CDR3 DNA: TGTGCCAGCAGTCGGGACAGCGTAAGGACTGAAGCTTTCTTT
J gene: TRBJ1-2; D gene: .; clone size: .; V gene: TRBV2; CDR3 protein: CASSREDGYTF; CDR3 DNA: TGTGCCAGCAGTCGAGAAGATGGCTACACCTTC
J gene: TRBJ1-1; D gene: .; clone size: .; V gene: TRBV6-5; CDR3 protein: CASRRTPGQNTEAFF; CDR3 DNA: TGTGCCAGCAGAAGGACACCCGGACAGAACACTGAAGCTTTCTTT
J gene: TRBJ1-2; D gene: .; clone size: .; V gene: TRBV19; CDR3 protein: CASSNRERRGYTF; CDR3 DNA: TGTGCCAGTAGTAACCGAGAACGTCGTGGCTACACCTTC
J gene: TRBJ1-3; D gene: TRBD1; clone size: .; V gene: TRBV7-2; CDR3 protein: CASSIRGPMVGNTIYF; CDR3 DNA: TGTGCCAGCAGCATCAGGGGGCCGATGGTGGGAAACACCATATATTTT
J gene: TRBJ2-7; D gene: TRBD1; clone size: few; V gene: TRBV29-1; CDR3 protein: CSVEIGGLTGKTYEQYF; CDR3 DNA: TGCAGCGTTGAAATAGGGGGCCTGACAGGGAAGACCTACGAGCAGTACTTC